This paragraph covers one T cell receptor beta chain sequence. As yet, its antigen is unknown. Germline values: CDR1 LGHNA, CDR2 YNFKEQ. Deletions cut 0 bases from V and 8 bases from J, with 8 bases between. The length of the CDR3 is 13 residues. The sample comes from a study of post-analysis software for immune sequencing data. Sequencing libraries made from TCR beta cDNA carried unique molecular identifiers. TCRdb called the PCR reads again in MiXCR, with one record for every CDR3 protein. This sample has some 800,000 distinct CDR3 sequences, with about half found just once. Study observations and caveats: The five TRBV segments detected at higher frequency in patients than in controls included TRBV5-6, TRBV5-1 and TRBV20-1. For normalized Chao1 diversity, multiple sclerosis patients scored significantly lower than controls did.

The rearrangement joins TRBV4-2 to TRBJ2-1; D is perhaps TRBD2 (5 bases). Sequenced: blood. This TCR was sampled from a girl between 10 and 17 years old with multiple sclerosis. Here the CDR3 reads CASSQDLRDEQFF. The CDR3 DNA sequence: TGTGCCAGCAGCCAAGATCTGCGGGATGAGCAGTTCTTC.